The 14 T cell receptor beta chains in this list originate from one sample, sequenced in a study of identical twins. TCRdb called the 5' RACE reads again in MiXCR, with one record for every CDR3 protein. This table has some 1,700,000 distinct CDR3 sequences, less than 40% appearing once. The source material was cord blood. The receptors derive from a newborn girl in good health.

In the case of this clonotype: Given a much more abundant clone one base away, this may be a read error. J is TRBJ2-3 and V is TRBV15; TRBD2 agrees at 11 bases. Trimming took 0 bases from V and 0 from J; bases not matched to a gene: 5. Germline V lookup: CDR1 LNHNV, CDR2 YYDKDF (reference sequence). The CDR3 is 18 amino acids. In DNA form, the CDR3 reads TGTGCCACCAGCAGAGATCGGAGGACTAGCGGGAGCACAGATACGCAGTATTTT. It specifies CATSRDRRTSGSTDTQYF.

This chain joins TRBV27 and TRBJ2-3; D not certain. The CDR3 sequence is 15 residues long. From germline, CDR1 is MNHEY and CDR2 SMNVEV (reference sequence). The germline V and J ends were trimmed by 6 bases and 1 base, with 14 bases remaining between them. The CDR3, as DNA: TGTGCCAGCAGCTCCACCGGGTATGGCACAGATACGCAGTATTTT. Translation gives CASSSTGYGTDTQYF.

The V and J genes are TRBV4-2 and TRBJ2-4, with D possibly being TRBD2 (6 bases). Trimming took off 1 base at V and 2 bases at J, with 12 bases between the two ends. The CDR3 runs 16 residues. Germline values: CDR1 LGHNA, CDR2 YNFKEQ. The CDR3 DNA reads as TGTGCCAGCAGCCAAGGGCGGGACCCCCCCAAAAACATTCAGTACTTC. It encodes CASSQGRDPPKNIQYF.

The chain links TRBV6-6 to TRBJ2-7, with D possibly TRBD2 on 6 matching bases. V lost 0 bases, J lost 3 bases, and 12 bases lay in between. The CDR3 has 15 residues. Looked up from germline, CDR1 is MNHNY and CDR2 is SVGAGI (reference sequence). CDR3 amino acids: CASSYSILAVYEQYF. Here the CDR3 DNA reads TGTGCCAGCAGTTACTCGATACTAGCAGTCTACGAGCAGTACTTC.

A few counts support this clonotype. This rearrangement joins TRBV20-1 to TRBJ1-4, with 11 positions matching TRBD1. V was clipped by 6 bases and J by 7 bases; unmatched bases: 7. Germline values: CDR1 DFQATT, CDR2 SNEGSKA (reference sequence). The CDR3 extends over 14 amino acids. The CDR3 nucleotides are TGCAGTGCCCTCCGGGACAGGGGGACTGAAAAACTGTTTTTT. Translated: CSALRDRGTEKLFF.

This clonotype was recorded a few times. The chain combines TRBV7-6 with TRBJ2-1; 13 bases match TRBD2. There are 18 residues in the CDR3. The ends lost 5 bases at V and 0 bases at J; junction bases unmatched: 7. Per the germline V gene, CDR1 is SGHVS and CDR2 is FNYEAQ. The CDR3 coding sequence is TGTGCCAGCAGCCCTACTAGCGGGGGGGCTAGCTCCTACAATGAGCAGTTCTTC. Amino acid sequence: CASSPTSGGASSYNEQFF. Looking up the rest from reference TRBV7-6 and TRBJ2-1 gives the full variable domain: GAGVSQSPRYKVTKRGQDVALRCDPISGHVSLYWYRQALGQGPEFLTYFNYEAQQDKSGLPNDRFSAERPEGSISTLTIQRTEQRDSAMYRCASSPTSGGASSYNEQFFGPGTRLTVL.

Only a few counts were recorded for this clonotype. The chain employs TRBV11-2 and TRBJ1-1, with 7 bases matching TRBD1. The CDR3 contains 16 residues. The V segment lost 4 bases and the J segment 6 bases; nucleotides outside the gene matches: 14. Germline CDR1 SGHAT, CDR2 FQNNGV. The CDR3 DNA follows: TGTGCCAGCAGCTCAGCGATAACTATCCAGGGGGCTGAAGCTTTCTTT. This sequence encodes CASSSAITIQGAEAFF.

This clonotype was recorded once. The rearrangement uses TRBV20-1 and TRBJ2-3; D uncertain. CDR1 is DFQATT and CDR2 is SNEGSKA in the germline V gene (reference sequence). CDR3 size: 13 residues. Trimming took off 7 bases at V and 1 base at J, with 12 bases between the two ends. CDR3: CSVVEERTDTQYF. The CDR3, as DNA: TGCAGTGTCGTAGAGGAGCGCACAGATACGCAGTATTTT.

The chain couples TRBV5-6 to TRBJ2-1; 8 bases are shared with TRBD2. CDR1 SGHDT and CDR2 YYEEEE come from the germline V gene. J gave up 7 bases and V 1 base, and 7 bases lay outside the gene matches. CDR3 size: 15 residues. CDR3 sequence (DNA): TGTGCCAGCAGCTTGATCTCGCCGGGAGGGAATGAGCAGTTCTTC. Protein: CASSLISPGGNEQFF.

The rearrangement joins TRBV2 to TRBJ2-1, with TRBD2 matching 13 bases. In germline, CDR1 is SNHLY, CDR2 FYNNEI. This CDR3 is 16 amino acids long. Trimming removed 8 bases from V and 5 bases from J; junction bases left unmatched: 9. The CDR3 coding sequence is TGTGCCAGCCGGCAGCAGGGACTAGCGGGAAACAATGAGCAGTTCTTC. It is translated as CASRQQGLAGNNEQFF.

The chain carries TRBV20-1 and TRBJ2-3, with D possibly TRBD2 on 7 matching bases. Trimming took off 5 bases at V and 6 bases at J, with 12 bases between the two ends. This CDR3 comprises 12 residues. Germline values: CDR1 DFQATT, CDR2 SNEGSKA (reference sequence). The CDR3 nucleotides read TGCAGTGCTGGGGGGGCCTTGGATACGCAGTATTTT. Translated: CSAGGALDTQYF.

This chain joins TRBV2 and TRBJ1-5; D is perhaps TRBD1 (6 bases). Trimming removed 8 bases from V and 3 bases from J, with 8 bases in between. The V gene's germline CDR1 is SNHLY and CDR2 FYNNEI. CDR3 length equals 12 residues. The CDR3 sequence is CASRQVNQPQHF. The CDR3, as DNA: TGTGCCAGCCGACAGGTCAATCAGCCCCAGCATTTT.

This clonotype has more than one count but fewer than ten. The gene calls are TRBV25-1 and TRBJ2-5; perhaps TRBD1 as D (6 bases). With the DNA end fitting TRBJ2-7 better, the J assignment may be wrong. There are 15 residues in the CDR3. Germline V CDR1 and CDR2: MGHDK, SYGVNS. The CDR3 loop reads CASSPRGQGFNEQYF. The DNA for the CDR3 is TGTGCCAGCAGTCCCCGAGGGCAGGGGTTCAACGAGCAGTACTTC.

About this clonotype itself: Germline is not matched at one junction end, which may reflect a read error. This CDR3 is CASRETSGLYSEQFF. CDR3 in DNA: TGTGCCAGCAGGGAAACTAGCGGCCTCTACAGTGAGCAGTTCTTC. The chain recombines TRBV2 with TRBJ2-1, with 8 bases aligning to TRBD2. The CDR3 extends over 15 amino acids. The germline gives CDR1 SNHLY, CDR2 FYNNEI.